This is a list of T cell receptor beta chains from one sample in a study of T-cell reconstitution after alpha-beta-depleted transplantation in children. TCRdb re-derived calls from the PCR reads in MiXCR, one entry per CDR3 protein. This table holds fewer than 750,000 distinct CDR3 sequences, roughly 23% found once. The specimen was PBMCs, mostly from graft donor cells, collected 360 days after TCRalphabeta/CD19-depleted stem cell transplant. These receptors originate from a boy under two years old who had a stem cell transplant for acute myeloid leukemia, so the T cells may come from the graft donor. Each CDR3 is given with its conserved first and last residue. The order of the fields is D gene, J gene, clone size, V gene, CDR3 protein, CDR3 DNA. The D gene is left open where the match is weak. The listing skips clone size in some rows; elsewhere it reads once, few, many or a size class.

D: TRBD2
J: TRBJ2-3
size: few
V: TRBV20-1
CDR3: CSARDRAGEATDTQYF
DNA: TGCAGTGCTAGAGATAGGGCGGGAGAGGCCACAGATACGCAGTATTTT

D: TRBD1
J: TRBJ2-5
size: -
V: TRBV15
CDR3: CATSRGDRGRGETQYF
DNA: TGTGCCACCAGCAGAGGGGACAGGGGGCGCGGAGAGACCCAGTACTTC

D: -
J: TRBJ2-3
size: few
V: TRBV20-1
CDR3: CSARIPRDQYF
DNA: TGCAGTGCTAGAATTCCCCGGGACCAGTATTTT

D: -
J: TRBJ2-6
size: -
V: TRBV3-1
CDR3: CASSQAVTAGANVLTF
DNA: TGTGCCAGCAGCCAAGCGGTAACAGCTGGGGCCAACGTCCTGACTTTC

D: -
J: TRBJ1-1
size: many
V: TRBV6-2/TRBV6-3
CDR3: CASRASTGTEAFF
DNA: TGTGCCAGCAGAGCCTCCACGGGGACTGAAGCTTTCTTT

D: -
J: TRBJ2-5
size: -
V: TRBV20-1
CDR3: CSAHGGGETQYF
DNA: TGCAGTGCCCATGGGGGAGGAGAGACCCAGTACTTC

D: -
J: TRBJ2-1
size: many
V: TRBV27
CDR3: CASSWRGDEQFF
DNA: TGTGCCAGCAGTTGGAGGGGTGATGAGCAGTTCTTC

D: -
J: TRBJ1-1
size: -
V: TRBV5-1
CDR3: CASSSLTSSTEAFF
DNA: TGCGCCAGCAGCTCCCTGACATCTTCCACTGAAGCTTTCTTT

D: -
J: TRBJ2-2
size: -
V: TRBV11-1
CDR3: CASSLERISGKSANTGELFF
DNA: TGTGCCAGCAGCTTAGAGCGTATTTCGGGGAAATCTGCGAACACCGGGGAGCTGTTTTTT

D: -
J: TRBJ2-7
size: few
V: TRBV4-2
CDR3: CASSSSGTSTSEQYF
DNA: TGTGCCAGCAGCTCCTCCGGGACCTCGACGTCCGAGCAGTACTTC

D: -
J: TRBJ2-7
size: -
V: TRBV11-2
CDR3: CATRKQGGSYEQYF
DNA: TGTGCCACCCGTAAACAGGGTGGCTCCTACGAGCAGTACTTC

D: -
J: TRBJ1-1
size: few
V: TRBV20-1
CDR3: CSALLPPVNTEAFF
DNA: TGCAGTGCTCTACTTCCCCCTGTGAACACTGAAGCTTTCTTT

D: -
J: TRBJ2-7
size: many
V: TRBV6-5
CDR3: CASSPNREGATGEQYF
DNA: TGTGCCAGCAGCCCCAACAGGGAGGGGGCCACCGGCGAGCAGTACTTC

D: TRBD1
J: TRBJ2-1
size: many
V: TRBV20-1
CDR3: CSAGGQVQVDEQFF
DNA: TGCAGTGCTGGTGGACAGGTCCAAGTCGATGAGCAGTTCTTC

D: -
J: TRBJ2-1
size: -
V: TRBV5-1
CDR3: CASSLVDSEWDSYNEQFF
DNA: TGCGCCAGCAGCTTGGTTGATTCGGAGTGGGATTCCTACAATGAGCAGTTCTTC

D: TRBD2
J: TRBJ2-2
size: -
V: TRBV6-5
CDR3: CASSRGLDGGELFF
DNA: TGTGCCAGCAGCCGGGGACTAGATGGCGGGGAGCTGTTTTTT

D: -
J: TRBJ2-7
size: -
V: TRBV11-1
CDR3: CASSFPGLTYEQYF
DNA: TGTGCCAGCAGCTTCCCGGGACTGACCTACGAGCAGTACTTC

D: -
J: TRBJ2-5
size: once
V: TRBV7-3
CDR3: CASSLNGGTQYF
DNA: TGTGCCAGCAGCTTAAACGGGGGGACCCAGTACTTC

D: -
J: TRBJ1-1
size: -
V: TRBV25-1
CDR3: CASSVPAGSEAFF
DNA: TGTGCCAGCAGTGTGCCCGCCGGGTCTGAAGCTTTCTTT

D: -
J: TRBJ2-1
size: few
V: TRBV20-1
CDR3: CSAFRDRYNEQFF
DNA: TGCAGTGCGTTCCGGGACCGCTACAATGAGCAGTTCTTC

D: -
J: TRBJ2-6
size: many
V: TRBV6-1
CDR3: CASSLMLSAANVLTF
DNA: TGTGCCAGCAGTCTCATGCTCTCTGCGGCCAACGTCCTGACTTTC

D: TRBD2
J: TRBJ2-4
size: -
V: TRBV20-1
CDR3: CSASSGGALNIQYF
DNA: TGCAGTGCTTCTAGCGGGGGGGCCCTTAACATTCAGTACTTC

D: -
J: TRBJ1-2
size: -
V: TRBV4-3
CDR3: CASSQGPGANYGYTF
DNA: TGCGCCAGCAGCCAAGGGCCAGGGGCTAACTATGGCTACACCTTC

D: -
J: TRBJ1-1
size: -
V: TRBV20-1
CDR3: CSARGWGGAFF
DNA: TGCAGTGCTAGGGGGTGGGGGGGCGCTTTCTTT

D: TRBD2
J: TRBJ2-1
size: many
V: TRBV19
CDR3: CASRPHERGGPSNEQFF
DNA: TGTGCCAGTAGGCCACACGAGCGGGGGGGCCCCTCAAATGAGCAGTTCTTC

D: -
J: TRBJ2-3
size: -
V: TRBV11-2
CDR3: CASSLEGLGPWPTDTQYF
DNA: TGTGCCAGCAGCTTAGAAGGTTTGGGCCCTTGGCCCACAGATACGCAGTATTTT

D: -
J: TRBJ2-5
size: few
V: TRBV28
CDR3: CASSLVYETQYF
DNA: TGTGCCAGCAGTTTGGTGTATGAGACCCAGTACTTC

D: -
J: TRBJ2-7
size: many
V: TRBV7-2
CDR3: CASSYETGRDDYEQYF
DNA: TGTGCCAGCAGCTACGAGACAGGCAGAGACGATTACGAGCAGTACTTC

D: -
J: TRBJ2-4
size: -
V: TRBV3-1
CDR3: CASSQDLAKNIQYF
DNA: TGTGCCAGCAGCCAAGATCTAGCCAAAAACATTCAGTACTTC

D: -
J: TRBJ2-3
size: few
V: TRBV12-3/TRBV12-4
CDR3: CASSLEDSADTQYF
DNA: TGTGCCAGCAGTTTAGAGGACTCCGCAGATACGCAGTATTTT

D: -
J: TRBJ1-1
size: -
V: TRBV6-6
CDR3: CATSHFQGEAFF
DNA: TGTGCCACCTCTCATTTTCAGGGTGAAGCTTTCTTT

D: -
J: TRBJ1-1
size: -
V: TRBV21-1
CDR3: CAISQGLGTEAFF
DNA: TGTGCCATAAGCCAGGGACTTGGCACTGAAGCTTTCTTT

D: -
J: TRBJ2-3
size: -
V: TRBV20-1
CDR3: CSARGAGDTGSTGHF
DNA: TGCAGTGCTAGGGGTGCAGGCGATACGGGCAGTACGGGGCATTTT

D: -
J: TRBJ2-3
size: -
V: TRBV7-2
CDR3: CASSLFPRAGGEDTQYF
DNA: TGTGCCAGCAGCTTATTCCCCAGGGCGGGCGGCGAAGATACGCAGTATTTT

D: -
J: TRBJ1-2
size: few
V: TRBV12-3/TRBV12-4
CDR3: CASSWTLGYTF
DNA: TGTGCCAGCAGTTGGACACTCGGCTACACCTTC

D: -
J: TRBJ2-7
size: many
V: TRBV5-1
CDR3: CASSLVGHSYEQYF
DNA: TGCGCCAGCAGCTTGGTTGGCCACTCCTACGAGCAGTACTTC

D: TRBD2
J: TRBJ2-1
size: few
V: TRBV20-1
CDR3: CSAPGLGYNEQFF
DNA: TGCAGCGCCCCGGGACTAGGCTACAATGAGCAGTTCTTC

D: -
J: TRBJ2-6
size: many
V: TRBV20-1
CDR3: CSARDLRVIGPILPSGANVLTF
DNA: TGCAGTGCTAGAGATCTAAGGGTAATCGGACCTATCCTCCCCTCTGGGGCCAACGTCCTGACTTTC

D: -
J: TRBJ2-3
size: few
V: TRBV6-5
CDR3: CASSPWGGRSTDTQYF
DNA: TGTGCCAGCAGTCCCTGGGGGGGGCGGAGCACAGATACGCAGTATTTT

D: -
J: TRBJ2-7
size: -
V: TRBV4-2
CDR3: CAISLGLRSYEQYF
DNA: TGTGCCATCAGCCTGGGGCTCCGCTCCTACGAGCAGTACTTC

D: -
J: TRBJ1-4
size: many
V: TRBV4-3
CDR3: CASSQDAVAGTNEKLFF
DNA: TGCGCCAGCAGCCAAGATGCGGTGGCCGGGACTAATGAAAAACTGTTTTTT

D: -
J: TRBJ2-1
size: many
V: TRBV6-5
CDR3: CASSYFGTESYNEQFF
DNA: TGTGCCAGCAGTTACTTCGGGACGGAATCCTACAATGAGCAGTTCTTC

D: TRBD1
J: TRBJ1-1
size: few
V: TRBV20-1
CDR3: CSARGGGRNTEAFF
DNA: TGCAGTGCCAGGGGGGGCGGGCGGAACACTGAAGCTTTCTTT

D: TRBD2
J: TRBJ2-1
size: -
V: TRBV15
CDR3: CATSRLPSGGYSYNEQFF
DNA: TGTGCCACCAGCAGGTTACCTAGCGGGGGGTACTCCTACAATGAGCAGTTCTTC

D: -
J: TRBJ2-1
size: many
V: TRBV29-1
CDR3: CSVEGDYNEQFF
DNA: TGCAGCGTTGAGGGGGACTACAATGAGCAGTTCTTC

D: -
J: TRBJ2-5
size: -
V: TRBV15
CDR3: CATSRTGSGGETQYF
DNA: TGTGCCACCAGCAGAACAGGTTCTGGGGGAGAGACCCAGTACTTC

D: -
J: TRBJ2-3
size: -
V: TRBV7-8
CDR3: CASSLVAGRGTDTQYF
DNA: TGTGCCAGCAGCTTAGTGGCGGGGAGAGGCACAGATACGCAGTATTTT

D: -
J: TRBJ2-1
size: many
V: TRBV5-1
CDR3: CASSPGSSVNEQFF
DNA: TGCGCCAGCAGCCCCGGGTCTAGCGTCAATGAGCAGTTCTTC